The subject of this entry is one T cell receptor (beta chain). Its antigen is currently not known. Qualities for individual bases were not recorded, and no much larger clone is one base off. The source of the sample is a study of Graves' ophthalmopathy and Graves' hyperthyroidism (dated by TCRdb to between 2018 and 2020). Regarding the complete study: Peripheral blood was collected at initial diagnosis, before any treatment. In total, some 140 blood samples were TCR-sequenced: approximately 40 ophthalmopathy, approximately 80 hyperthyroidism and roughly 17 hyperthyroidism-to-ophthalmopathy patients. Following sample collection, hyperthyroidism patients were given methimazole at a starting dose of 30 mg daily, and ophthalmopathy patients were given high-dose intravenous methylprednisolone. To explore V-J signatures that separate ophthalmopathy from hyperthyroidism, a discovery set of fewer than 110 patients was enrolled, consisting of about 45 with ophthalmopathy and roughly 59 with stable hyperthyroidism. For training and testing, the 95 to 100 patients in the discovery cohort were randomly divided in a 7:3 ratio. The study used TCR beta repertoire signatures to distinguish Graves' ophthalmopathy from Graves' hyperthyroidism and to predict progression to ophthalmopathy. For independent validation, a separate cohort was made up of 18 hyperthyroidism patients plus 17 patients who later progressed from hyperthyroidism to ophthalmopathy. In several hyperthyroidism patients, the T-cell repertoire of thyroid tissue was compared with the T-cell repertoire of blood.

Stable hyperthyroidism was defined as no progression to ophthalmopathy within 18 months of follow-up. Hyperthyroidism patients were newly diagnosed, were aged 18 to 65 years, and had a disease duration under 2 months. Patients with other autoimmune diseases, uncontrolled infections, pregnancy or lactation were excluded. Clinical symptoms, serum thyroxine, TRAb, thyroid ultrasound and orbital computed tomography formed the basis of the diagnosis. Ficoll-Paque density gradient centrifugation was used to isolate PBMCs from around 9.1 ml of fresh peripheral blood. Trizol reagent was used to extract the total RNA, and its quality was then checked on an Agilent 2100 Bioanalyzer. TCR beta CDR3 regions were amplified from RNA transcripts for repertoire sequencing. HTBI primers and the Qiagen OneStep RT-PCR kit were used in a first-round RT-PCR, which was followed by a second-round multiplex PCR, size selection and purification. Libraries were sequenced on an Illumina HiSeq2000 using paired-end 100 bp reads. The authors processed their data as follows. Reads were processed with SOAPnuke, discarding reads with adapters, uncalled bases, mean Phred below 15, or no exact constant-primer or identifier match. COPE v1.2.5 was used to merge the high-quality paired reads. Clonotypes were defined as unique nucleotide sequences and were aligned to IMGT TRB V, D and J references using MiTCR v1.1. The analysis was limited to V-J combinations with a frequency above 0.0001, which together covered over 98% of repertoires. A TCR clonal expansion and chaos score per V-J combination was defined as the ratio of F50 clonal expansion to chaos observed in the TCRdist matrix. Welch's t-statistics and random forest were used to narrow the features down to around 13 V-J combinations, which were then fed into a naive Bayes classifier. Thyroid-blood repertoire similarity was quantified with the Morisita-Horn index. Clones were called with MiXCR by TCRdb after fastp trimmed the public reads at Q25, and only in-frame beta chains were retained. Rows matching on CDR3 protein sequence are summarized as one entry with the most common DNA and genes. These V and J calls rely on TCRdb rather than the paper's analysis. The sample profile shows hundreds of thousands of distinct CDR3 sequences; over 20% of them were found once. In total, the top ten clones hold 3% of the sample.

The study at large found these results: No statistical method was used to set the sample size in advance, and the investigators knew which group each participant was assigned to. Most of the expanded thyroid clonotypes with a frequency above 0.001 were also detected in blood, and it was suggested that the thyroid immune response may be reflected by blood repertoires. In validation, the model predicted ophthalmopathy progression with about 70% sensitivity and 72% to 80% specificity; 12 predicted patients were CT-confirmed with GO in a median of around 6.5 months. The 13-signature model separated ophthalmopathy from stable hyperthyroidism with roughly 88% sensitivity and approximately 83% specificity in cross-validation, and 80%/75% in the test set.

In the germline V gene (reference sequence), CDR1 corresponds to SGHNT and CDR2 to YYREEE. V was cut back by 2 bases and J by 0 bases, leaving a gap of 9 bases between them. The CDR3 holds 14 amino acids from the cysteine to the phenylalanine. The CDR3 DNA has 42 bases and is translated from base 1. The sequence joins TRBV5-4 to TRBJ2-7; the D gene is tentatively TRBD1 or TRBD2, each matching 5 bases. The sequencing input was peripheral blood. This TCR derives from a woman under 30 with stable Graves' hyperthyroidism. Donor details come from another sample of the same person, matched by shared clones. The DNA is TGTGCCAGCAGCTTCAAGGGGAGCTCCTACGAGCAGTACTTC. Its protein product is CASSFKGSSYEQYF.